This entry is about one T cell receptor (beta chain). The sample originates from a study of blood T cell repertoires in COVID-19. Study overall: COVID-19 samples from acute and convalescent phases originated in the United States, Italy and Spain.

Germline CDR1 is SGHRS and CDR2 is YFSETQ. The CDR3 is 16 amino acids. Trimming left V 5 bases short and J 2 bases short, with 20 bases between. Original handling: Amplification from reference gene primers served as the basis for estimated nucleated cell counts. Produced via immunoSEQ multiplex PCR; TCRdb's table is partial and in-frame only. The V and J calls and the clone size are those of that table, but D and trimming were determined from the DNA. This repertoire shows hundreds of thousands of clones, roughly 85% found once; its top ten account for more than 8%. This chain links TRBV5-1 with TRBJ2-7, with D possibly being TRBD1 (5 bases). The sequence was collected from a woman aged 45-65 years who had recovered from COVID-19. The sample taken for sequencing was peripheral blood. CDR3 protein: CASRPDHYIGAYEQYF. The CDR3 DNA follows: TGCGCCAGCAGGCCTGACCACTATATAGGGGCCTACGAGCAGTACTTC.